The present T cell receptor (beta chain) was sequenced within a study of CD8 T cells in Susac syndrome. About the study: Patients with Susac syndrome who were sequenced included five or six with active disease and eight in remission. Patients with Susac syndrome were, at the time of blood collection, therapy-naive, maintained on corticosteroids, or maintained on intravenous immunoglobulin alone.

Diagnostic criteria defined recently for definite or probable disease were met by the Susac syndrome patients. Random-hexamer reverse transcription was applied to roughly 0.45 to 1 ug RNA. From the immunoSEQ multiplex PCR reads, TCRdb called clonotypes with MiXCR, one entry per CDR3 protein. The sample carries roughly 180,000 distinct CDR3 sequences, roughly 94% recorded once. The V end was cut by 4 bases, the J end by 3 bases, with 11 bases between. The CDR3 runs 13 residues. Per germline, CDR1 DFQATT and CDR2 SNEGSKA (reference sequence). The J gene is TRBJ2-3, the V gene TRBV20-1, with D possibly being TRBD1 or TRBD2 (6 bases each). This receptor was obtained from a human donor with Susac syndrome. Input material: CD4+ T cells from PBMCs. The CDR3 is CSANREETDTQYF. The CDR3 DNA follows: TGCAGTGCTAACAGGGAGGAGACAGATACGCAGTATTTT.